These 32 T cell receptor beta chains originate from one sample sequenced in a study of STAT5B mutations in CD4+ large granular lymphocyte leukemia. The table came from immunoSEQ multiplex PCR; TCRdb's copy has only in-frame clones and leaves some out. The table has tens of thousands of clones, roughly 85% seen once. Source material: CD4+ T cells from blood buffy coats. The receptors shown here come from a human donor in good health.

The chain links TRBV7-8 to TRBJ2-7; TRBD1 might be the D (10 bases). The V gene's germline CDR1 is SGHVS and CDR2 FQNEAQ. The CDR3 has 20 amino acids. Trimming cost V 2 bases and J 6 bases, with 32 bases left between them. CDR3 DNA: TGTGCCAGCAGCTTATCCGGGACAGGGGTTTCAGCGGGAGGCGGAAGCGAGCAGTACTTC. Protein product: CASSLSGTGVSAGGGSEQYF.

The chain carries TRBV27 and TRBJ2-3, with D tentatively TRBD1 (6 bases). This CDR3 has 15 amino acids. V was clipped by 6 bases and J by 2 bases, with 15 bases between them. Germline V gene sequence: CDR1 MNHEY, CDR2 SMNVEV (reference sequence). CDR3 protein: CASSSLGATTDTQYF. The CDR3 nucleotides read TGTGCCAGCAGCTCGCTGGGGGCTACCACAGATACGCAGTATTTT.

This rearrangement joins TRBV7-2 to TRBJ2-6, with TRBD2 identical over 11 bases. The germline CDR1 and CDR2 sequences are SGHTA and FQGNSA. This CDR3 is built from 17 residues. V dropped 5 bases and J dropped 3; count of bases not matched to a gene: 6. The CDR3 reads CASSVALAGVGANVLTF. CDR3 coding DNA: TGTGCCAGCAGCGTGGCACTAGCGGGAGTTGGGGCCAACGTCCTGACTTTC.

The chain joins TRBV6-6 to TRBJ1-1, with unresolved D. Germline assignment: CDR1 MNHNY and CDR2 SVGAGI (reference sequence). V was pared by 5 bases and J by 7 bases, with 8 bases between. This CDR3 has 11 residues. The CDR3: CASSRSVEAFF. The CDR3 DNA is TGTGCCAGCAGTCGGTCCGTTGAAGCTTTCTTT.

Here the CDR3 reads CASSLKLAGGGDTQYF. Here the CDR3 DNA reads TGTGCCAGCAGCTTGAAACTAGCGGGAGGGGGGGATACGCAGTATTTT. This sequence joins TRBV11-2 and TRBJ2-3; 13 bases are a match to TRBD2. Looked up from germline, CDR1 is SGHAT and CDR2 is FQNNGV. Trimming took 3 bases from V and 6 from J; bases not matched to a gene: 6. The CDR3 is made up of 16 amino acids.

In its sample, this clone was seen a few times. The DNA of the CDR3 is TGTGCCAGCAGTGAAGCAGGTCAGCCCCAGCATTTT. Amino acid sequence: CASSEAGQPQHF. The chain recombines TRBV2 with TRBJ1-5; D remains ambiguous. With 0 bases removed from V and 6 bases from J, the gap between germline ends came to 3 bases. Germline loops: CDR1 SNHLY, CDR2 FYNNEI. This CDR3 is 12 amino acids long.

The J gene is TRBJ2-1, the V gene TRBV21-1; the DNA was not used to check the table's D call, TRBD2. TRBV21-1 is termed a pseudogene. CDR3 length: 15 amino acids. The CDR3 sequence: CASRRLAGSINEQFF. The CDR3 nucleotides read TGTGCCAGCAGAAGACTAGCGGGAAGTATCAATGAGCAGTTCTTC.

This chain connects TRBV10-1 to TRBJ2-7; 7 nucleotides match TRBD2. The J segment lost 0 bases and the V segment lost 0 bases, leaving 5 bases of the junction unmatched. The CDR3 sequence is 16 residues long. Germline V gene sequence: CDR1 WNHNN, CDR2 SYGVQD (reference sequence). CDR3 sequence (DNA): TGCGCCAGCAGTGAGTCTGGCCTAGCGGTCTCCTACGAGCAGTACTTC. This sequence encodes CASSESGLAVSYEQYF.

The CDR3 nucleotides are TGTGCCAGCAGCCCTAGCGGGAGACACACCGGGGAGCTGTTTTTT. Encoded protein: CASSPSGRHTGELFF. The chain couples TRBV7-2 to TRBJ2-2; 10 bases fit TRBD2. The CDR3 spans 15 residues. In germline, CDR1 is SGHTA, CDR2 FQGNSA. Trimming at V came to 5 bases and at J to 3 bases, leaving 3 bases not matched to a gene.

This chain connects TRBV5-1 to TRBJ2-1, with D hard to call. Germline CDR1 reads SGHRS; CDR2 reads YFSETQ. V was cut by 6 bases and J by 1 base, with 8 bases left in between. There are 13 residues in the CDR3. The CDR3 DNA is TGCGCCAGCATGCAGAGGTCCTACAATGAGCAGTTCTTC. This encodes CASMQRSYNEQFF. The complete variable domain, with remaining parts taken from reference TRBV5-1 and TRBJ2-1, reads KAGVTQTPRYLIKTRGQQVTLSCSPISGHRSVSWYQQTPGQGLQFLFEYFSETQRNKGNFPGRFSGRQFSNSRSEMNVSTLELGDSALYLCASMQRSYNEQFFGPGTRLTVL.

The chain uses TRBV7-2 and TRBJ1-5; D possibly corresponds to TRBD1 (6 bases). The CDR3 length is 14 residues. CDR1 is SGHTA, CDR2 FQGNSA, per germline. Trimming removed 5 bases at V and 8 bases at J, with 16 bases between. The CDR3 nucleotides are TGTGCCAGCAGCCCGGACAGCCTCCGAAAGCCCCAGCATTTT. The encoded protein is CASSPDSLRKPQHF.

The chain recombines TRBV28 with TRBJ1-5; 9 nucleotides match TRBD1. J gave up 0 bases and V 6 bases, and 3 bases lay outside the gene matches. This CDR3 region has 15 residues. From germline, CDR1 is MDHEN and CDR2 SYDVKM. The CDR3 DNA follows: TGTGCCAGCAGGGGACAGGGATATAGCAATCAGCCCCAGCATTTT. Its translation: CASRGQGYSNQPQHF.

CDR3 DNA sequence: TGTGCCAGCAGGGCAGGGCGCAGTACTGAAGCTTTCTTT. This encodes CASRAGRSTEAFF. This chain connects TRBV7-9 to TRBJ1-1; D is perhaps TRBD1 (5 bases). Trimming cost V 6 bases and J 5 bases, with 13 bases left between them. CDR1 is SEHNR, CDR2 FQNEAQ, per germline (reference sequence). This CDR3 has 13 amino acids.

V usage is TRBV19 and J usage is TRBJ2-2; D tentatively reads TRBD1 or TRBD2 (6 bases each). The V gene's germline CDR1 is LNHDA and CDR2 SQIVND (reference sequence). V was cut by 10 bases and J by 8 bases, with 20 bases left in between. The CDR3 runs 14 residues. The CDR3 protein is CATRDGGLSGELFF. CDR3 nucleotides: TGTGCCACCCGAGATGGGGGGCTTTCTGGGGAGCTGTTTTTT.

CDR3 DNA sequence: TGTGCCAGTAGTGCCCCGACTAGCGGGACAACTTACGAGCAGTACTTC. Amino acid sequence: CASSAPTSGTTYEQYF. This sequence joins TRBV19 and TRBJ2-7; 11 bases map to TRBD2. The junction had 10 bases not matched to a gene; V was cut back by 5 bases and J by 4 bases. The CDR3 contains 16 residues. Per germline, CDR1 LNHDA and CDR2 SQIVND (reference sequence).

V and J are TRBV19 and TRBJ1-1; 7 nucleotides align to TRBD1. The CDR3 runs to 14 residues. Germline CDR1 reads LNHDA; CDR2 reads SQIVND (reference sequence). The ends lost 3 bases at V and 7 bases at J; junction bases unmatched: 8. DNA of the CDR3: TGTGCCAGTAGTATGGAGGGGGCTAGTGGTGAAGCTTTCTTT. It is translated as CASSMEGASGEAFF.

The chain has TRBV5-1 and TRBJ2-7; D possibly corresponds to TRBD2 (5 bases). V gave up 4 bases and J gave up 4 bases, with 12 bases separating them. Per the germline V gene, CDR1 is SGHRS and CDR2 is YFSETQ. The CDR3 runs 13 residues. CDR3 in DNA: TGCGCCAGCAGCCCTTCCGGACTTTACGAGCAGTACTTC. Its protein product is CASSPSGLYEQYF.

V gene TRBV18 combines with J gene TRBJ2-7; 11 bases are shared with TRBD1. This CDR3 spans 15 amino acids. V was clipped by 0 bases and J by 6 bases; unmatched bases: 4. Germline V gene lookup returns CDR1 KGHSH and CDR2 LQKENI. This CDR3 is CASSPPGQGASEQYF. Written as DNA, the CDR3 is TGTGCCAGCTCACCACCCGGACAGGGGGCGAGCGAGCAGTACTTC.

The rearrangement uses TRBV5-1 and TRBJ1-5; 8 bases are shared with TRBD1. V gave up 0 bases and J gave up 1 base; unmatched junction bases: 3. Germline V lookup: CDR1 SGHRS, CDR2 YFSETQ. The CDR3 extends over 16 amino acids. CDR3 sequence reads: CASSLGTGHSNQPQHF. The CDR3 coding sequence is TGCGCCAGCAGCTTGGGGACAGGGCACAGCAATCAGCCCCAGCATTTT.

The J gene is TRBJ2-5, the V gene TRBV27; D unresolved. CDR3 length: 13 residues. Germline loops: CDR1 MNHEY, CDR2 SMNVEV (reference sequence). The V end was cut by 2 bases, the J end by 2 bases, with 6 bases between. The CDR3 nucleotides read TGTGCCAGCAGTTTAAGAACTCAAGAGACCCAGTACTTC. Translation gives CASSLRTQETQYF.

The chain is built from TRBV7-2 and TRBJ1-1, with 8 bases fitting TRBD1. CDR3 length: 15 residues. Germline lookup yields CDR1 SGHTA and CDR2 FQGNSA. Losses at the gene ends were 6 bases for V and 3 bases for J; bases not matched to a gene: 9. The chain's CDR3 is CASRGGTGWDTEAFF. The CDR3 region has the DNA TGTGCCAGCAGAGGAGGGACAGGATGGGACACTGAAGCTTTCTTT.

The chain combines TRBV2 with TRBJ1-5; 9 bases match TRBD1. The CDR3 totals 16 residues. Germline CDR1 and CDR2: SNHLY and FYNNEI. V dropped 4 bases and J dropped 1; count of bases not matched to a gene: 5. The DNA of the CDR3 is TGTGCCAGCAGTGCGACAGGGGGTTTAAGCAATCAGCCCCAGCATTTT. Protein product: CASSATGGLSNQPQHF.

The chain is built from TRBV9 and TRBJ1-2; the D is unclear. CDR1 SGDLS and CDR2 YYNGEE come from the germline V gene. The CDR3 loop spans 12 amino acids. V was shortened by 5 bases and J by 5 bases, with 10 bases between the two germline ends. The CDR3 sequence is CASSTTFYGYTF. The CDR3 DNA sequence: TGTGCCAGCAGTACAACCTTTTATGGCTACACCTTC.

The J gene is TRBJ2-5, the V gene TRBV7-2; D might be TRBD1 or TRBD2, each matching 5 bases. Germline-derived CDR1 and CDR2 are SGHTA and FQGNSA. This CDR3 is built from 14 residues. The V end lost 4 bases, the J end lost 2 bases, and 11 bases lay between the germline ends. CDR3 residues: CASSSGTPQETQYF. DNA of the CDR3: TGTGCCAGCAGCTCAGGGACCCCACAAGAGACCCAGTACTTC.

The chain combines TRBV15 with TRBJ2-5; 8 bases fit TRBD1. The CDR3 is 15 amino acids. The V gene's germline CDR1 is LNHNV and CDR2 YYDKDF (reference sequence). The V gene end was trimmed by 3 bases and the J gene end by 5 bases; junction bases not matched to a gene: 8. The CDR3 region is CATSRGGQEGETQYF. The CDR3 DNA is TGTGCCACCAGCAGGGGGGGACAGGAGGGTGAGACCCAGTACTTC. The variable domain in full, completed from reference TRBV15 and TRBJ2-5, reads DAMVIQNPRYQVTQFGKPVTLSCSQTLNHNVMYWYQQKSSQAPKLLFHYYDKDFNNEADTPDNFQSRRPNTSFCFLDIRSPGLGDTAMYLCATSRGGQEGETQYFGPGTRLLVL.

The chain uses TRBV5-8 and TRBJ1-3, with D uncertain. V was shortened by 4 bases and J by 9 bases, with 11 bases between the two germline ends. There are 12 residues in the CDR3. Per germline, CDR1 SGHTS and CDR2 YDEGEE. DNA for the CDR3: TGTGCCAGCAGCGCGGAGGACCTCACCATATATTTT. As protein: CASSAEDLTIYF.

CDR3 nucleotide sequence: TGCGCCAGCAGCCAAGATATGATCTTAGCGGGAGGGGAGACCCAGTACTTC. Protein product: CASSQDMILAGGETQYF. This sequence joins TRBV4-3 and TRBJ2-5; 11 bases are a match to TRBD2. CDR1 is LGHNA and CDR2 is YSLEER in the germline V gene. CDR3 size: 17 residues. V gave up 0 bases and J gave up 5 bases; unmatched junction bases: 8.

The chain has TRBV5-4 and TRBJ1-5, with D uncertain. This CDR3 is built from 15 residues. In germline, CDR1 is SGHNT, CDR2 YYREEE (reference sequence). Between the trimmed V and J ends, which lost 0 bases and 5 bases, there was a span of 12 bases. CDR3 sequence reads: CASSLGGQADQPQHF. CDR3 bases: TGTGCCAGCAGCTTGGGCGGGCAGGCGGATCAGCCCCAGCATTTT.

The genes are TRBV4-3 and TRBJ1-2; D is uncertain. This CDR3 comprises 16 residues. Trimming removed 1 base from V and 4 bases from J, with 16 bases in between. CDR1 LGHNA and CDR2 YSLEER come from the germline V gene. For the CDR3, the DNA is TGCGCCAGCAGCCAAGGGACGGTTGGGCCCCTCTATGGCTACACCTTC. Translating it yields CASSQGTVGPLYGYTF.

About this clone: Other DNA sequences from this sample encode an identical CDR3 as well. The rearrangement joins TRBV29-1 to TRBJ2-7, with 7 nucleotides matching TRBD2. The CDR3 extends over 14 amino acids. From germline, CDR1 is SQVTM and CDR2 ANQGSEA. Trimming cost V 3 bases and J 4 bases; bases outside gene matches: 9. The chain's CDR3 is CSVDRISGSYEQYF. In DNA, the CDR3 is TGCAGCGTTGATAGGATTAGCGGGTCTTACGAGCAGTACTTC.

This clone was counted a few times. The gene calls are TRBV5-1 and TRBJ2-7, with a tentative D call TRBD2 (5 bases). V was cut by 0 bases and J by 2 bases, with 15 bases left in between. The CDR3 is made up of 16 amino acids. Per germline, CDR1 SGHRS and CDR2 YFSETQ. The CDR3: CASSLGTYGLTYEQYF. CDR3 nucleotide sequence: TGCGCCAGCAGCTTGGGAACATACGGACTTACCTACGAGCAGTACTTC.

V and J are TRBV19 and TRBJ2-3; 10 nucleotides match TRBD1. This CDR3 spans 14 amino acids. The junction had 1 base not matched to a gene; V was cut back by 3 bases and J by 4 bases. Germline CDR1 LNHDA, CDR2 SQIVND (reference sequence). The CDR3 region has the DNA TGTGCCAGTAGTATGGGACAGGGGTCAGATACGCAGTATTTT. Amino acids: CASSMGQGSDTQYF.